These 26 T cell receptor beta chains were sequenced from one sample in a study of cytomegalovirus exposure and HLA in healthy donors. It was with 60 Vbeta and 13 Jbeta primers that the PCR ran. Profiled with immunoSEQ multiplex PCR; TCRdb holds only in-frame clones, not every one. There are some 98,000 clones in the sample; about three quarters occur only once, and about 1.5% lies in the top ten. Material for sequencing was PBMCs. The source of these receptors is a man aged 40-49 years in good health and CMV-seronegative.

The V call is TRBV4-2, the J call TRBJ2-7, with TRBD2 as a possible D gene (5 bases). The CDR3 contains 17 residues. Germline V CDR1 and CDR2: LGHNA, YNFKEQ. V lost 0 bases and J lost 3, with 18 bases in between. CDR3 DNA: TGTGCCAGCAGCCAAGATCTGGGAGCGAGGGTAGACTACGAGCAGTACTTC. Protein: CASSQDLGARVDYEQYF.

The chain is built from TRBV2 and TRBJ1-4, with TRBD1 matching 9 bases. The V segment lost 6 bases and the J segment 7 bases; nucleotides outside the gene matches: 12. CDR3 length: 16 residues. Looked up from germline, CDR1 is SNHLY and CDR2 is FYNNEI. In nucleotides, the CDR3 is TGTGCCAGCAGCCAGACCACAGGGGGCCTAGGTGAAAAACTGTTTTTT. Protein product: CASSQTTGGLGEKLFF. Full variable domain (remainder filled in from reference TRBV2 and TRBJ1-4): EPEVTQTPSHQVTQMGQEVILRCVPISNHLYFYWYRQILGQKVEFLVSFYNNEISEKSEIFDDQFSVERPDGSNFTLKIRSTKLEDSAMYFCASSQTTGGLGEKLFFGSGTQLSVL.

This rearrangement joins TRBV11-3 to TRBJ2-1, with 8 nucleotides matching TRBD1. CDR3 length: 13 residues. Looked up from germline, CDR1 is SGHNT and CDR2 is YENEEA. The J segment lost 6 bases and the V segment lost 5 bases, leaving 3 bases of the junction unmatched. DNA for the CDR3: TGTGCCAGCAGCGTGACAGGGGTCAATGAGCAGTTCTTC. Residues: CASSVTGVNEQFF. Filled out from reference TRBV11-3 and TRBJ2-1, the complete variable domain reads EAGVVQSPRYKIIEKKQPVAFWCNPISGHNTLYWYLQNLGQGPELLIRYENEEAVDDSQLPKDRFSAERLKGVDSTLKIQPAELGDSAVYLCASSVTGVNEQFFGPGTRLTVL.

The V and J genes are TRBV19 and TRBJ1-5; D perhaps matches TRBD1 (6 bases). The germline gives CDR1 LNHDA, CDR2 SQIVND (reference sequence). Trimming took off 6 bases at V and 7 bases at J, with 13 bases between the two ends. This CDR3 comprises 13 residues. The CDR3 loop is CASSRGSGQPQHF. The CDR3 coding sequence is TGTGCCAGTAGCAGGGGATCGGGGCAGCCCCAGCATTTT. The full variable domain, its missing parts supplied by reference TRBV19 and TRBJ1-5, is DGGITQSPKYLFRKEGQNVTLSCEQNLNHDAMYWYRQDPGQGLRLIYYSQIVNDFQKGDIAEGYSVSREKKESFPLTVTSAQKNPTAFYLCASSRGSGQPQHFGDGTRLSIL.

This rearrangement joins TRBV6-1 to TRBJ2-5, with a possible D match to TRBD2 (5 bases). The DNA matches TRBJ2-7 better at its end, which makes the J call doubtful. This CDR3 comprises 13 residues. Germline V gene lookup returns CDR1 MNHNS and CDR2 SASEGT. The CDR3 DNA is TGTGCCAGCAGGAGGGAAGGTCTCAGCGAGCAGTACTTC. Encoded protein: CASRREGLSEQYF.

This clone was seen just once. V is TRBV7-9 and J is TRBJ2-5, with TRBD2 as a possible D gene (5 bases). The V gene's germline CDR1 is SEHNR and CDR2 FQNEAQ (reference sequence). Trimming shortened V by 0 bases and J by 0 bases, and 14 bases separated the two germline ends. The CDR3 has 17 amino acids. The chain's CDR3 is CASSLALGSYHQETQYF. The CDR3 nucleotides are TGTGCCAGCAGCTTAGCGCTGGGGAGTTACCACCAAGAGACCCAGTACTTC.

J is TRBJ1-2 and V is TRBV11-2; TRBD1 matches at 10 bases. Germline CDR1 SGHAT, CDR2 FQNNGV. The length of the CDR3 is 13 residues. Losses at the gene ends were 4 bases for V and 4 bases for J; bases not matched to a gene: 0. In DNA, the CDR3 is TGTGCCAGCAGCTGGACAGGGGGCTATGGCTACACCTTC. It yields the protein CASSWTGGYGYTF.

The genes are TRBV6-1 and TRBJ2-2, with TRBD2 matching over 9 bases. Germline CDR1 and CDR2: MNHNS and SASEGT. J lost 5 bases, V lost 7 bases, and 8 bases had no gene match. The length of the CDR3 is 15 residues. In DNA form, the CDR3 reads TGTGCCAGCACCGCCCTTAGCGGGGGAACCGGGGAGCTGTTTTTT. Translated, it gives CASTALSGGTGELFF.

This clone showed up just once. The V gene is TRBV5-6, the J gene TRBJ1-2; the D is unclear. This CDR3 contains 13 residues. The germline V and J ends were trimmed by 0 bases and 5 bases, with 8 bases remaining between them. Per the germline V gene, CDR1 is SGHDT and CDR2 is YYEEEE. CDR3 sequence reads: CASSLEQNYGYTF. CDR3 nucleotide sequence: TGTGCCAGCAGCTTGGAACAGAATTATGGCTACACCTTC.

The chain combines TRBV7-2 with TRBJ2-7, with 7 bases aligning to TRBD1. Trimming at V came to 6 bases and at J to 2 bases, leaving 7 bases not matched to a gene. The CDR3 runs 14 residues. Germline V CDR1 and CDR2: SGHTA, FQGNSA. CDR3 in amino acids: CASRLGTATYEQYF. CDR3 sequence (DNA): TGTGCCAGCAGGTTGGGGACAGCTACCTACGAGCAGTACTTC.

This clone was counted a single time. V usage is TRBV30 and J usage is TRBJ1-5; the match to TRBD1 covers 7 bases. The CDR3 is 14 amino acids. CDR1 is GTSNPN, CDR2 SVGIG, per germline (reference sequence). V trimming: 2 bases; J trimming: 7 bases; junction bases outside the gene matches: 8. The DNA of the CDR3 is TGTGCCTGGAGTAATAAAGGGGGCGGCCAGCCCCAGCATTTT. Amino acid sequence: CAWSNKGGGQPQHF.

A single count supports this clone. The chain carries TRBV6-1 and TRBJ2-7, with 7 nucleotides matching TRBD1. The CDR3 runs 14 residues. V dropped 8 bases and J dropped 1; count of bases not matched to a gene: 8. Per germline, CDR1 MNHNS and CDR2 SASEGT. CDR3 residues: CASQGVLLSYEQYF. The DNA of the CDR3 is TGTGCCAGCCAGGGGGTTCTCTTATCCTACGAGCAGTACTTC.

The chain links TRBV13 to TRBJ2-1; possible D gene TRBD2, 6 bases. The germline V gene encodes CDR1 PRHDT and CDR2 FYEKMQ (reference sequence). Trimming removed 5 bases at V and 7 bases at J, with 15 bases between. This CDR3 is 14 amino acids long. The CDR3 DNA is TGTGCCAGCAGCCCCGTGGGACTCGGAAATGAGCAGTTCTTC. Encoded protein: CASSPVGLGNEQFF.

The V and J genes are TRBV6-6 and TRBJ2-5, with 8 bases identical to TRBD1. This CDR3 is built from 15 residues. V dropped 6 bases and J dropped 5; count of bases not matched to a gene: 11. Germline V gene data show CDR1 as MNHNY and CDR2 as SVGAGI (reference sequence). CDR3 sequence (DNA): TGTGCCAGCAGACTGGGACAGGTTAATCGGGAGACCCAGTACTTC. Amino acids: CASRLGQVNRETQYF.

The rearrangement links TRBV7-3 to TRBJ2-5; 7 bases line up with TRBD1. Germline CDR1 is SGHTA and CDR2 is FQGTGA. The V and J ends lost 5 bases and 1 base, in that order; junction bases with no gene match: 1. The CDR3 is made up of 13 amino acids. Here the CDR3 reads CASSRGLQETQYF. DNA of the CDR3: TGTGCCAGCAGCAGGGGGCTCCAAGAGACCCAGTACTTC.

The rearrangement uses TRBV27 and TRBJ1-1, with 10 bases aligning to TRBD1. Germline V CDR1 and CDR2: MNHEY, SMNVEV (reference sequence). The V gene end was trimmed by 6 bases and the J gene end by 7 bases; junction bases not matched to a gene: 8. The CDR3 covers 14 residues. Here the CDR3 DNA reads TGTGCCAGCAGCATGACAGGGGGCACTGGTGAAGCTTTCTTT. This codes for CASSMTGGTGEAFF.

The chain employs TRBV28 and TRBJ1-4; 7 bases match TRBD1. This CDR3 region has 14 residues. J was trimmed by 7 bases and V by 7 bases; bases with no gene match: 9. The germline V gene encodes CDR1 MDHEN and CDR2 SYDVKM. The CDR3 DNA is TGTGCCAGCACCCCGGGACAGTTTCCTGAAAAACTGTTTTTT. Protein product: CASTPGQFPEKLFF.

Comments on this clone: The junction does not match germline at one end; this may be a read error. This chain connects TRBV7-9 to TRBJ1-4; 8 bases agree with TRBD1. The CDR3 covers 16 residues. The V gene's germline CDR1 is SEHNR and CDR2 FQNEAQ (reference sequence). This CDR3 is CSSSLAQGAPHEKLFF. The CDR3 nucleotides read TGTTCCAGCAGCTTGGCCCAGGGGGCACCCCATGAAAAACTGTTTTTT.

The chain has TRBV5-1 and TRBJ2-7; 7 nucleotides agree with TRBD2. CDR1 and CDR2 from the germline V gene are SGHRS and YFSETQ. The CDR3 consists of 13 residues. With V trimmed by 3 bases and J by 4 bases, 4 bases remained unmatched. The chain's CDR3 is CASSSREGYEQYF. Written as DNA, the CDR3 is TGCGCCAGCAGCTCGAGGGAGGGATACGAGCAGTACTTC.

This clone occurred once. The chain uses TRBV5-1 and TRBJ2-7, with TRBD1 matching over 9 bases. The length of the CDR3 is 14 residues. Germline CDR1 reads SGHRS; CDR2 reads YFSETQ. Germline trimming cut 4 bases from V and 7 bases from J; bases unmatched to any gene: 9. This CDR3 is CASSMRTGVREQYF. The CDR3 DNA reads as TGCGCCAGCAGCATGCGGACAGGGGTAAGAGAGCAGTACTTC.

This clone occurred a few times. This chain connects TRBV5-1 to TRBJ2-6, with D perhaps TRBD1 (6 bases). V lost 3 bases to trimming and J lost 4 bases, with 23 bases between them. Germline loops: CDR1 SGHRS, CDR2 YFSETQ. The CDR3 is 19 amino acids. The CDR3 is CASSWRTDTLRRGANVLTF. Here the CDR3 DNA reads TGCGCCAGCAGCTGGCGGACAGATACCCTTCGGAGAGGGGCCAACGTCCTGACTTTC.

CDR3 bases: TGTGCCAGCAGTCCGACGGGGATAGATACGCAGTATTTT. Translation: CASSPTGIDTQYF. This sequence joins TRBV6-4 and TRBJ2-3; TRBD2 might be the D (5 bases). The ends were cut back, 5 bases at V and 5 bases at J, with 11 bases in the middle. This CDR3 is 13 amino acids long. Germline V CDR1 and CDR2: MRHNA, SNTAGT.

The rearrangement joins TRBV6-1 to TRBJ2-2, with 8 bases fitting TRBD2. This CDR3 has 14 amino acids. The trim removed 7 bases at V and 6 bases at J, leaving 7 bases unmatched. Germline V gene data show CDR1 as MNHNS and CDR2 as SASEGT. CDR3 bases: TGTGCCAGCATCTCGGGAGGGGTTCCCGGGGAGCTGTTTTTT. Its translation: CASISGGVPGELFF.

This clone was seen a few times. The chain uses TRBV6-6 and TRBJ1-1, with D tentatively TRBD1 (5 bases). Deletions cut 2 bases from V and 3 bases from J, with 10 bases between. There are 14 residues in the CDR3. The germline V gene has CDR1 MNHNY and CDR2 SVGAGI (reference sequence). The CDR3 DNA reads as TGTGCCAGCAGTTACCGTGGGGGGGACACTGAAGCTTTCTTT. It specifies CASSYRGGDTEAFF.

CDR3 bases: TGTGCCAGCAGTCTTATCGGGGGGCTAGCGGGGGGTTCCGAGCAGTACTTC. Protein sequence: CASSLIGGLAGGSEQYF. This rearrangement joins TRBV27 to TRBJ2-7; 11 bases map to TRBD2. The CDR3 extends over 17 amino acids. Germline assignment: CDR1 MNHEY and CDR2 SMNVEV (reference sequence). The V segment lost 5 bases and the J segment 6 bases; nucleotides outside the gene matches: 15.

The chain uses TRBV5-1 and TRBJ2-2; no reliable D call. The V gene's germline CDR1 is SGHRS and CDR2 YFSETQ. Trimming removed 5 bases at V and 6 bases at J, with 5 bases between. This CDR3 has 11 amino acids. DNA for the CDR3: TGCGCCAGCAGTCGGTCCGGGGAGCTGTTTTTT. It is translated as CASSRSGELFF. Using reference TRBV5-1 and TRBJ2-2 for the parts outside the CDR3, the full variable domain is KAGVTQTPRYLIKTRGQQVTLSCSPISGHRSVSWYQQTPGQGLQFLFEYFSETQRNKGNFPGRFSGRQFSNSRSEMNVSTLELGDSALYLCASSRSGELFFGEGSRLTVL.